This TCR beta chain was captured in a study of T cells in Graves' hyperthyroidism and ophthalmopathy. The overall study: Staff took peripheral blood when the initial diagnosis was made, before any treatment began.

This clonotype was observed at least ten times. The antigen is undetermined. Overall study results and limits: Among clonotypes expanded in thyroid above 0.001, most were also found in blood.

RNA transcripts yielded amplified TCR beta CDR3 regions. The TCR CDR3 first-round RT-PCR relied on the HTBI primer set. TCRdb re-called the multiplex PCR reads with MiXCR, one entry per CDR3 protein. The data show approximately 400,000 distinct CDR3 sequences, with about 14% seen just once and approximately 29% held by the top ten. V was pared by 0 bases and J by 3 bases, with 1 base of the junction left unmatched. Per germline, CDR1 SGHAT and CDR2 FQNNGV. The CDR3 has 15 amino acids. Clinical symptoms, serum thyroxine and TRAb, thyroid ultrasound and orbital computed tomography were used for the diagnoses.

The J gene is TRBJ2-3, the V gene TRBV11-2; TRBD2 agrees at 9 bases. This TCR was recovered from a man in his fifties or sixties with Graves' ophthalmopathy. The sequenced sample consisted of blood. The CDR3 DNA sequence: TGTGCCAGCAGCTTAGATAGCGGGAGTACAGATACGCAGTATTTT. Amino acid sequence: CASSLDSGSTDTQYF.